This is a list of T cell receptor beta chains from one sample in a study of blood T cell repertoires in COVID-19. Sequencing used immunoSEQ multiplex PCR; TCRdb keeps in-frame clones, though not all of them. The table lists tens of thousands of clones, around 85% of them singletons. Material for sequencing was peripheral blood. Every receptor here comes from a man older than 75 with acute or convalescent COVID-19. The CDR3 runs from the conserved cysteine through the conserved F or W. Fields, in order: J gene, clone size, V gene, D gene, CDR3 protein, CDR3 DNA. The D gene is left open where the match is weak. Clone size is given for some rows only: seen once, a few or many times, or a class if the clone is expanded.

J: TRBJ2-1; size: -; V: TRBV6-1; D: TRBD2; CDR3: CASSELASGNYNEQFF; DNA: TGTGCCAGCAGTGAACTTGCTAGCGGAAACTACAATGAGCAGTTCTTC
J: TRBJ1-1; size: -; V: TRBV14; D: -; CDR3: CASSRTEGEAFF; DNA: TGTGCCAGCAGCCGGACCGAGGGTGAAGCTTTCTTT
J: TRBJ2-7; size: -; V: TRBV20-1; D: -; CDR3: CSASAEYEQYF; DNA: TGCAGTGCTAGTGCCGAGTACGAGCAGTACTTC
J: TRBJ2-1; size: -; V: TRBV9; D: -; CDR3: CASSVENSRSNEQFF; DNA: TGTGCCAGCAGCGTAGAAAATAGCCGGTCCAATGAGCAGTTCTTC
J: TRBJ2-2; size: -; V: TRBV24-1; D: -; CDR3: CATSDQSQGFTGELFF; DNA: TGTGCCACCAGTGACCAATCCCAGGGTTTCACCGGGGAGCTGTTTTTT
J: TRBJ2-3; size: -; V: TRBV19; D: TRBD2; CDR3: CASSTWTSGTDTQYF; DNA: TGTGCCAGTAGTACCTGGACTAGCGGGACAGATACGCAGTATTTT
J: TRBJ1-5; size: -; V: TRBV30; D: -; CDR3: CAWSGLAGSNQPQHF; DNA: TGTGCCTGGAGTGGTCTGGCTGGTAGCAATCAGCCCCAGCATTTT
J: TRBJ1-1; size: -; V: TRBV6-2/TRBV6-3; D: -; CDR3: CASSYSFQRMNTEAFF; DNA: TGTGCCAGCAGTTACTCGTTTCAGCGGATGAACACTGAAGCTTTCTTT
J: TRBJ2-7; size: -; V: TRBV7-8; D: -; CDR3: CASSPILTGIYEQYF; DNA: TGTGCCAGCAGCCCGATATTGACTGGAATCTACGAGCAGTACTTC
J: TRBJ2-5; size: -; V: TRBV3-1/TRBV3-2; D: -; CDR3: CASSQAPLETQYF; DNA: TGTGCCAGCAGCCAAGCCCCATTGGAGACCCAGTACTTC
J: TRBJ2-1; size: few; V: TRBV7-6; D: TRBD2; CDR3: CASSSAKAGVVTYNEQFF; DNA: TGTGCCAGCAGTTCCGCTAAGGCGGGAGTGGTAACCTACAATGAGCAGTTCTTC
J: TRBJ2-2; size: -; V: TRBV3-1/TRBV3-2; D: TRBD1; CDR3: CASSQGQGATGELFF; DNA: TGTGCCAGCAGCCAAGGGCAGGGGGCCACCGGGGAGCTGTTTTTT
J: TRBJ2-7; size: -; V: TRBV28; D: TRBD2; CDR3: CASSYLAGDVGSSYEQYF; DNA: TGTGCCAGCAGTTACCTAGCGGGAGACGTAGGAAGCTCCTACGAGCAGTACTTC
J: TRBJ2-5; size: -; V: TRBV6-5; D: -; CDR3: CASSYSTGLETQYF; DNA: TGTGCCAGCAGTTACTCGACGGGACTGGAGACCCAGTACTTC
J: TRBJ2-1; size: -; V: TRBV6-1; D: -; CDR3: CASSEWATYNEQFF; DNA: TGTGCCAGCAGTGAATGGGCTACCTACAATGAGCAGTTCTTC
J: TRBJ2-7; size: once; V: TRBV29-1; D: -; CDR3: CSVEDPPGTYEQYF; DNA: TGCAGCGTTGAAGATCCGCCAGGTACCTACGAGCAGTACTTC
J: TRBJ2-5; size: few; V: TRBV10-2; D: -; CDR3: CASRQEPGETQYF; DNA: TGCGCCAGCCGACAGGAGCCCGGGGAGACCCAGTACTTC
J: TRBJ2-5; size: few; V: TRBV9; D: TRBD2; CDR3: CASSVLAGRGGETQYF; DNA: TGTGCCAGCAGCGTATTAGCGGGCCGAGGTGGGGAGACCCAGTACTTC
J: TRBJ2-2; size: -; V: TRBV19; D: TRBD1; CDR3: CASSPGQGLAPGKTGELFF; DNA: TGTGCCAGTAGTCCGGGACAGGGTCTAGCGCCGGGTAAAACCGGGGAGCTGTTTTTT
J: TRBJ2-2; size: -; V: TRBV11-3; D: TRBD2; CDR3: CASSLDGTRNTGELFF; DNA: TGTGCCAGCAGCTTAGATGGGACTAGGAACACCGGGGAGCTGTTTTTT
J: TRBJ2-5; size: -; V: TRBV21-1; D: -; CDR3: CASSGQGELFYF; DNA: TGTGCCAGCAGCGGGCAGGGTGAGCTGTTCTACTTC
J: TRBJ2-7; size: -; V: TRBV11-2; D: TRBD2; CDR3: CASSLDSSGRALTSYEQYF; DNA: TGTGCCAGCAGCTTAGATTCTAGCGGGAGGGCCTTAACTAGTTACGAGCAGTACTTC
J: TRBJ2-7; size: -; V: TRBV30; D: TRBD2; CDR3: CAYETSGRGEQYF; DNA: TGTGCCTACGAGACTAGCGGGAGGGGTGAGCAGTACTTC
J: TRBJ2-1; size: -; V: TRBV6-5; D: TRBD2; CDR3: CASSRLAGDYEQFF; DNA: TGTGCCAGCAGTCGACTAGCGGGAGATTATGAGCAGTTCTTC
J: TRBJ1-3; size: -; V: TRBV3-1/TRBV3-2; D: TRBD1; CDR3: CASSPVPGQGNTIYF; DNA: TGTGCCAGCAGCCCGGTCCCGGGACAGGGGAACACCATATATTTT
J: TRBJ1-3; size: -; V: TRBV25-1; D: TRBD1; CDR3: CASRDPGQSSGNTIYF; DNA: TGTGCCAGCAGAGACCCGGGACAGAGCTCTGGAAACACCATATATTTT
J: TRBJ1-1; size: once; V: TRBV7-2; D: -; CDR3: CASSLVGVEWDTEAFF; DNA: TGTGCCAGCAGCTTAGTGGGTGTGGAGTGGGACACTGAAGCTTTCTTT
J: TRBJ1-5; size: -; V: TRBV5-4; D: -; CDR3: CASSRDPNQPQHF; DNA: TGTGCCAGCAGCCGGGATCCTAATCAGCCCCAGCATTTT
J: TRBJ2-3; size: -; V: TRBV19; D: -; CDR3: CASSGFRGSTDTQYF; DNA: TGTGCCAGTAGTGGTTTCCGGGGGAGCACAGATACGCAGTATTTT
J: TRBJ1-5; size: -; V: TRBV3-1/TRBV3-2; D: TRBD1; CDR3: CASSPMDRAGQPQHF; DNA: TGTGCCAGCAGCCCAATGGACAGGGCAGGTCAGCCCCAGCATTTT
J: TRBJ2-7; size: -; V: TRBV19; D: TRBD2; CDR3: CASSMGAGLYEQYF; DNA: TGTGCCAGTAGTATGGGAGCGGGACTTTACGAGCAGTACTTC
J: TRBJ2-7; size: -; V: TRBV30; D: -; CDR3: CACDWGHEQYF; DNA: TGTGCCTGTGATTGGGGGCACGAGCAGTACTTC
J: TRBJ2-7; size: -; V: TRBV19; D: -; CDR3: CASANEGRGYEQYF; DNA: TGTGCCAGTGCGAATGAGGGGAGGGGGTACGAGCAGTACTTC
J: TRBJ2-7; size: -; V: TRBV5-1; D: TRBD1; CDR3: CASRTQTGPQFEQYF; DNA: TGCGCCAGCAGGACCCAGACAGGGCCCCAATTCGAGCAGTACTTC
J: TRBJ2-7; size: -; V: TRBV5-1; D: TRBD1; CDR3: CASSPDGQGYAQYF; DNA: TGCGCCAGCAGCCCGGACGGACAGGGGTATGCGCAGTACTTC
J: TRBJ2-7; size: -; V: TRBV20-1; D: TRBD1; CDR3: CSARQGEQYF; DNA: TGCAGTGCTCGACAGGGAGAGCAGTACTTC
J: TRBJ2-1; size: -; V: TRBV6-5; D: -; CDR3: CASSRDIFNEQFF; DNA: TGTGCCAGCTCCCGGGACATATTCAATGAGCAGTTCTTC